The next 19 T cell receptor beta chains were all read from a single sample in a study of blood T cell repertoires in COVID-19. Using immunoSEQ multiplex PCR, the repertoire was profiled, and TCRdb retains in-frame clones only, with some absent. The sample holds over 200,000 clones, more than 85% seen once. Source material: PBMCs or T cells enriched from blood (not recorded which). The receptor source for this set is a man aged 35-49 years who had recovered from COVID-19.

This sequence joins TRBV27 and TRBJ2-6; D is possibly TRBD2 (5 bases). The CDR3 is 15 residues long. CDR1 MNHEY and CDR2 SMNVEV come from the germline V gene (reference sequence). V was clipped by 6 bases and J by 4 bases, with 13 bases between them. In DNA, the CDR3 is TGTGCCAGCAGCTCGCGGGTCTCGGGGGCCAACGTCCTGACTTTC. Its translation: CASSSRVSGANVLTF.

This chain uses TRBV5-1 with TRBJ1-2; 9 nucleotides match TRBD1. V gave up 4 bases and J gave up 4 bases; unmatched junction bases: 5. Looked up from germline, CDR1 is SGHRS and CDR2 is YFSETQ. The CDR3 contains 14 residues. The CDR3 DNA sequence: TGCGCCAGCAGCCGACAGGGGGAGAGCTATGGCTACACCTTC. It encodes CASSRQGESYGYTF. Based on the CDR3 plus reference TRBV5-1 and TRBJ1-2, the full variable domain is KAGVTQTPRYLIKTRGQQVTLSCSPISGHRSVSWYQQTPGQGLQFLFEYFSETQRNKGNFPGRFSGRQFSNSRSEMNVSTLELGDSALYLCASSRQGESYGYTFGSGTRLTVV.

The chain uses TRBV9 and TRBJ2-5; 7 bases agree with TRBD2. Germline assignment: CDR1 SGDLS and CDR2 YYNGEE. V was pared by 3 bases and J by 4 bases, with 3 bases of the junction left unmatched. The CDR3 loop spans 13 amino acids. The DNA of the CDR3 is TGTGCCAGCAGCGGCGGGAGAGGAGAGACCCAGTACTTC. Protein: CASSGGRGETQYF.

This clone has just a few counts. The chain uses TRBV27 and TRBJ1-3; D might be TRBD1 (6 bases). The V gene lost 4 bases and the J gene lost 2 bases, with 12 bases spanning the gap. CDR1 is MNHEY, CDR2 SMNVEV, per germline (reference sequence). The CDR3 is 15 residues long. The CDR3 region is CASSSYRGTGNTIYF. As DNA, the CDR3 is TGTGCCAGCAGTTCTTATAGGGGGACTGGAAACACCATATATTTT.

The DNA for the CDR3 is TGTGCCAGCAGCTCCCAGTCTAGCGGGGCGGCCACCTACGAGCAGTACTTC. It is translated as CASSSQSSGAATYEQYF. The chain combines TRBV7-2 with TRBJ2-7, with 9 bases aligning to TRBD2. The junction had 12 bases not matched to a gene; V was cut back by 4 bases and J by 2 bases. The CDR3 length is 17 residues. The germline gives CDR1 SGHTA, CDR2 FQGNSA.

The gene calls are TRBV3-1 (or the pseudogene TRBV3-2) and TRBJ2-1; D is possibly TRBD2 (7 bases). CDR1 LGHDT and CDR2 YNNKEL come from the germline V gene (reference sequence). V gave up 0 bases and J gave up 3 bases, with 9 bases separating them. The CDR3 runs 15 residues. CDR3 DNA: TGTGCCAGCAGCCAAGAGGGGGGGCTCTACAATGAGCAGTTCTTC. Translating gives CASSQEGGLYNEQFF.

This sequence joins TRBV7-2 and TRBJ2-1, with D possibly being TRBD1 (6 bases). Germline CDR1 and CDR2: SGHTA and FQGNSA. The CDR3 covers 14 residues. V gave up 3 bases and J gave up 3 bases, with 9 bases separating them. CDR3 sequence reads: CASSFTGNYNEQFF. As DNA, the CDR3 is TGTGCCAGCAGCTTTACAGGGAACTACAATGAGCAGTTCTTC.

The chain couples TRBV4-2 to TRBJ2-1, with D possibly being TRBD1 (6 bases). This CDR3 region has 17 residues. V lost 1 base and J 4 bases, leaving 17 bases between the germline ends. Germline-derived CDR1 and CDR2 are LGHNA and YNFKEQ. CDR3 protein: CASSQGVGAEGYNEQFF. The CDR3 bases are TGTGCCAGCAGCCAAGGGGTGGGGGCAGAGGGATACAATGAGCAGTTCTTC.

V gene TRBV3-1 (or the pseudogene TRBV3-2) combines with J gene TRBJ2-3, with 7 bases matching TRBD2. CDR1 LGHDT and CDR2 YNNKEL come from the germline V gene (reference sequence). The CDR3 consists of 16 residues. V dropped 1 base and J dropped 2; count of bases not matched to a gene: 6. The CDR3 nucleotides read TGTGCCAGCAGCCAAGGGAGAACTAGCGCCACAGATACGCAGTATTTT. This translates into CASSQGRTSATDTQYF.

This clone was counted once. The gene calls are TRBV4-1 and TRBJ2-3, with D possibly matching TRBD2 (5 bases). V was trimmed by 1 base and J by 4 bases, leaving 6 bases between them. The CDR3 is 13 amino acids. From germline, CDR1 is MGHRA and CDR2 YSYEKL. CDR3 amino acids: CASSQGTPDTQYF. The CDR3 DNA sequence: TGCGCCAGCAGCCAAGGGACTCCAGATACGCAGTATTTT.

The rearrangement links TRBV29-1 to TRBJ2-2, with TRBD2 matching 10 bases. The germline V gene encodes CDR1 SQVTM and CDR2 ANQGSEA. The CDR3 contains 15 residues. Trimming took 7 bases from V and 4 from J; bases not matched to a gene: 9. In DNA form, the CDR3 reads TGCAGCGCAACCCGGACTAGCGGCGTCACCGGGGAGCTGTTTTTT. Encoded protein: CSATRTSGVTGELFF.

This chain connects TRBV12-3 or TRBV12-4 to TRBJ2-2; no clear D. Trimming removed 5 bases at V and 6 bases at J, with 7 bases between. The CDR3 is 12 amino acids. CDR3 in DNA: TGTGCCAGCAGTCCCCCAGCCGGGGAGCTGTTTTTT. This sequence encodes CASSPPAGELFF.

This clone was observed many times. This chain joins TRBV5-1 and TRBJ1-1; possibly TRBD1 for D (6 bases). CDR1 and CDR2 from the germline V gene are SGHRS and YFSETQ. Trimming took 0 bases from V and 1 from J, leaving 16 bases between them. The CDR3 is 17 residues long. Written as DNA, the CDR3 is TGCGCCAGCAGCTTGGCGGGGACGGACAGATCGAACACTGAAGCTTTCTTT. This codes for CASSLAGTDRSNTEAFF. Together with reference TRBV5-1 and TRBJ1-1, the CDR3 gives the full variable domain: KAGVTQTPRYLIKTRGQQVTLSCSPISGHRSVSWYQQTPGQGLQFLFEYFSETQRNKGNFPGRFSGRQFSNSRSEMNVSTLELGDSALYLCASSLAGTDRSNTEAFFGQGTRLTVV.

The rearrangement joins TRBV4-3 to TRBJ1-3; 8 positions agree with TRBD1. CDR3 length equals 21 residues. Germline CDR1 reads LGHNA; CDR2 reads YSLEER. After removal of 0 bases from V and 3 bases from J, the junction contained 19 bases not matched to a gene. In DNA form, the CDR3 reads TGCGCCAGCAGCCAAGACGACCCTAGCCTCCTTGGACAGGGCCGTGGAAACACCATATATTTT. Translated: CASSQDDPSLLGQGRGNTIYF.

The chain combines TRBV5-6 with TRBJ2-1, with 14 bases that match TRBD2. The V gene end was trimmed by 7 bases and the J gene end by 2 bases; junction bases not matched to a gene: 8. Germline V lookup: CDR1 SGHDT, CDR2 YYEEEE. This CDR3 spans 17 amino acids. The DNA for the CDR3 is TGTGCCAGCGTCGGGTTGGGACTAGCGGGAGCCTACAATGAGCAGTTCTTC. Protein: CASVGLGLAGAYNEQFF.

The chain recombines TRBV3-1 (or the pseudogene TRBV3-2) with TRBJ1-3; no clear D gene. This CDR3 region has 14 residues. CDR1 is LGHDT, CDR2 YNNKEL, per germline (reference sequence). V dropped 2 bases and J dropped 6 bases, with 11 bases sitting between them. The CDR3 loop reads CASSQTIDSNTIYF. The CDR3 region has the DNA TGTGCCAGCAGCCAAACAATCGACTCAAACACCATATATTTT.

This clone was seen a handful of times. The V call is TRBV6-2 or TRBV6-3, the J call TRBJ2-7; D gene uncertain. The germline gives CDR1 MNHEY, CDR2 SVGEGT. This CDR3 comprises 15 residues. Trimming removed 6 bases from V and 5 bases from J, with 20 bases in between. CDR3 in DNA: TGTGCCAGCAGCCCGGGTTTTTTGAGGTTGAACGAGCAGTACTTC. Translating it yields CASSPGFLRLNEQYF.

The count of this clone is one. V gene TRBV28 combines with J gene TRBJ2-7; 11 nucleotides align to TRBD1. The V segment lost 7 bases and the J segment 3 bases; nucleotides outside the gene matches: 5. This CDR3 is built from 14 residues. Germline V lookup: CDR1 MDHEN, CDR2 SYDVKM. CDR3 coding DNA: TGTGCCAGCAAAAGGACAGGGGGCTTCTACGAGCAGTACTTC. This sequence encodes CASKRTGGFYEQYF. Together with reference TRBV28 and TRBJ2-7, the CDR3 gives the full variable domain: DVKVTQSSRYLVKRTGEKVFLECVQDMDHENMFWYRQDPGLGLRLIYFSYDVKMKEKGDIPEGYSVSREKKERFSLILESASTNQTSMYLCASKRTGGFYEQYFGPGTRLTVT.

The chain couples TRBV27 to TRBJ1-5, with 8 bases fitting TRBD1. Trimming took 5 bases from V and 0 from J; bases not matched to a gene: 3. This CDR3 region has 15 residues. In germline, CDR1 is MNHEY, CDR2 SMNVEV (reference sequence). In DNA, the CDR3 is TGTGCCAGCAGTCAGGGGGCCTATAGCAATCAGCCCCAGCATTTT. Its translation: CASSQGAYSNQPQHF.